Below, 19 T cell receptor beta chains from the same sample are listed, as sequenced in a study of vaccination effects on CD4 cells after COVID-19. Culture proceeded for more than nine days, and CD4+ T cells were then isolated. Participants were vaccinated with two doses of either the BNT162b2 or mRNA-1273 vaccine. Their antigens are not known. TCRdb keeps only in-frame clones here, not all; method: immunoSEQ multiplex PCR. The repertoire has 40,000 to 45,000 clones, approximately 70% of them found once; the top ten carry approximately 7.7%. The input for sequencing was CD4+ T cells from PBMCs cultured without peptide, taken after COVID-19 vaccination. The source is a human donor who received a COVID-19 vaccine.

CDR3 sequence (DNA): TGTGCCAGCACGAACAGGGGGGGCTATGGCTACACCTTC. This gives the protein CASTNRGGYGYTF. J is TRBJ1-2 and V is TRBV6-5; TRBD1 matches at 8 bases. The CDR3 extends over 13 amino acids. In germline, CDR1 is MNHEY, CDR2 SVGAGI. V shed 7 bases, J shed 4 bases, and the junction held 5 bases outside the gene matches.

The rearrangement links TRBV24-1 to TRBJ1-5, with D perhaps TRBD1 (6 bases). The CDR3 totals 17 residues. V dropped 7 bases and J dropped 1 base, with 19 bases sitting between them. From germline, CDR1 is KGHDR and CDR2 SFDVKD. The CDR3 sequence is CATSRGGGASSNQPQHF. The CDR3 DNA sequence: TGTGCCACCAGCCGAGGCGGGGGGGCTTCGAGCAATCAGCCCCAGCATTTT.

The chain is built from TRBV29-1 and TRBJ1-6; 10 nucleotides line up with TRBD1. Germline-derived CDR1 and CDR2 are SQVTM and ANQGSEA. CDR3 length: 13 residues. V gave up 6 bases and J gave up 8 bases; unmatched junction bases: 4. Here the CDR3 DNA reads TGCAGCGTAAGAGGACAGGGGGATTCACCCCTCCACTTT. Its translation: CSVRGQGDSPLHF.

The chain links TRBV5-4 to TRBJ1-1; TRBD1 matches 8 bases. V dropped 5 bases and J dropped 1; count of bases not matched to a gene: 7. The germline V gene encodes CDR1 SGHNT and CDR2 YYREEE (reference sequence). The CDR3 is 15 amino acids. The chain's CDR3 is CASRGQGRGNTEAFF. CDR3 nucleotide sequence: TGTGCCAGCAGAGGACAGGGACGCGGGAACACTGAAGCTTTCTTT.

V gene TRBV6-5 combines with J gene TRBJ2-3, with unresolved D. The V gene's germline CDR1 is MNHEY and CDR2 SVGAGI. The CDR3 totals 16 residues. V was pared by 0 bases and J by 5 bases, with 15 bases between. The CDR3 here is CASSYSVRTYRDTQYF. Here the CDR3 DNA reads TGTGCCAGCAGTTACTCGGTTAGGACGTATCGAGATACGCAGTATTTT.

The chain uses TRBV2 and TRBJ1-4; no reliable D call. The CDR3 totals 12 residues. Trimming pared 1 base from V and 8 bases from J, leaving 5 bases between. Germline V gene data show CDR1 as SNHLY and CDR2 as FYNNEI. The CDR3 DNA sequence: TGTGCCAGCAGTGAAGAAGGGGAAAAACTGTTTTTT. Translating gives CASSEEGEKLFF.

The chain uses TRBV11-2 and TRBJ2-7; possible D gene TRBD1, 6 bases. The CDR3 covers 14 residues. The germline V and J ends were trimmed by 7 bases and 3 bases, with 16 bases remaining between them. Germline V gene sequence: CDR1 SGHAT, CDR2 FQNNGV. As DNA, the CDR3 is TGTGCCAGCACCGACAGGCGCCACAACTACGAGCAGTACTTC. Translation gives CASTDRRHNYEQYF.

This clone has more than one count but fewer than ten. The chain links TRBV5-4 to TRBJ1-4; D remains unclear. Germline assignment: CDR1 SGHNT and CDR2 YYREEE (reference sequence). Between the trimmed V and J ends, which lost 0 bases and 8 bases, there was a span of 14 bases. The CDR3 length is 15 residues. For the CDR3, the DNA is TGTGCCAGCAGCTTGGCCGGGAGGAGTGGCGAAAAACTGTTTTTT. This translates into CASSLAGRSGEKLFF.

CDR3 residues: CASSESWQETQYF. In nucleotides, the CDR3 is TGCGCCAGCAGTGAGTCTTGGCAAGAGACCCAGTACTTC. This rearrangement joins TRBV10-1 to TRBJ2-5; no definite D call. The V gene lost 0 bases and the J gene lost 2 bases, with 4 bases spanning the gap. CDR1 and CDR2 from the germline V gene are WNHNN and SYGVQD (reference sequence). The CDR3 totals 13 residues.

V and J are TRBV20-1 and TRBJ2-7, with a tentative D call TRBD2 (5 bases). V lost 3 bases and J lost 3, with 15 bases in between. Looked up from germline, CDR1 is DFQATT and CDR2 is SNEGSKA (reference sequence). The CDR3 contains 14 residues. The CDR3 here is CSASPLAVGYEQYF. The CDR3 nucleotides read TGCAGTGCTAGTCCCCTAGCTGTTGGCTACGAGCAGTACTTC.

The J gene is TRBJ2-1, the V gene TRBV4-2; D remains unclear. V dropped 4 bases and J dropped 3 bases, with 4 bases sitting between them. CDR3 length equals 12 residues. CDR1 and CDR2 from the germline V gene are LGHNA and YNFKEQ. The CDR3 is CASSRDYNEQFF. The CDR3 DNA follows: TGTGCCAGCAGCCGCGACTACAATGAGCAGTTCTTC.

Only a few counts were recorded for this clone. The chain combines TRBV6-6 with TRBJ1-2; D perhaps matches TRBD1 (5 bases). The CDR3 has 13 residues. The V and J ends lost 5 bases and 8 bases respectively, with 15 bases between them. Germline CDR1 MNHNY, CDR2 SVGAGI (reference sequence). The CDR3 protein is CASSPRELSGYTF. The CDR3, as DNA: TGTGCCAGCAGTCCCAGGGAACTTAGCGGCTACACCTTC.

The chain uses TRBV9 and TRBJ1-1; a possible D gene is TRBD1 (5 bases). The CDR3 spans 17 residues. The V end lost 3 bases, the J end lost 2 bases, and 20 bases lay between the germline ends. Germline V gives CDR1 SGDLS, CDR2 YYNGEE. This CDR3 reads CASSEGPGGGVNTEAFF. The CDR3 bases are TGTGCCAGCAGCGAGGGACCCGGGGGGGGTGTCAACACTGAAGCTTTCTTT. Looking up the rest from reference TRBV9 and TRBJ1-1 gives the full variable domain: DSGVTQTPKHLITATGQRVTLRCSPRSGDLSVYWYQQSLDQGLQFLIQYYNGEERAKGNILERFSAQQFPDLHSELNLSSLELGDSALYFCASSEGPGGGVNTEAFFGQGTRLTVV.

In DNA form, the CDR3 reads TGTGCCAGCAGCGTAGGGGGAAACATTCAGTACTTC. Amino acids: CASSVGGNIQYF. The chain is built from TRBV14 and TRBJ2-4; a weak D match, TRBD1 (6 bases). The germline V and J ends were trimmed by 5 bases and 6 bases, with 8 bases remaining between them. The CDR3 runs 12 residues. CDR1 and CDR2 (germline): SGHDN, FVKESK. The whole variable domain, filled in from reference TRBV14 and TRBJ2-4, reads EAGVTQFPSHSVIEKGQTVTLRCDPISGHDNLYWYRRVMGKEIKFLLHFVKESKQDESGMPNNRFLAERTGGTYSTLKVQPAELEDSGVYFCASSVGGNIQYFGAGTRLSVL.

The chain joins TRBV5-1 to TRBJ2-7; D is uncertain. The length of the CDR3 is 14 residues. Deletions cut 0 bases from V and 3 bases from J, with 10 bases between. Germline CDR1 reads SGHRS; CDR2 reads YFSETQ. Here the CDR3 DNA reads TGCGCCAGCAGCTTGGTCACAGTAAGCTACGAGCAGTACTTC. Amino acid sequence: CASSLVTVSYEQYF.

This sequence joins TRBV24-1 and TRBJ2-3; 7 bases align to TRBD2. This CDR3 spans 16 amino acids. Germline lookup yields CDR1 KGHDR and CDR2 SFDVKD. J gave up 3 bases and V 0 bases, and 5 bases lay outside the gene matches. The CDR3, as DNA: TGTGCCACCAGTGATTTGGAGTTGGGGGGGACAGATACGCAGTATTTT. Translation: CATSDLELGGTDTQYF.

This clone has a single count. The genes are TRBV4-2 and TRBJ2-1, with 8 bases that match TRBD2. In germline, CDR1 is LGHNA, CDR2 YNFKEQ. V lost 0 bases and J lost 3; bases outside the gene matches: 7. The CDR3 extends over 17 amino acids. CDR3 loop: CASSQDPSGSFYNEQFF. CDR3 bases: TGTGCCAGCAGCCAAGATCCTAGCGGGTCGTTCTACAATGAGCAGTTCTTC.

This clone appeared a few times. The chain is built from TRBV7-2 and TRBJ1-1; D is ambiguous. CDR3 length: 14 amino acids. In germline, CDR1 is SGHTA, CDR2 FQGNSA. The ends were cut back, 3 bases at V and 1 base at J, with 9 bases in the middle. DNA of the CDR3: TGTGCCAGCAGCTTCGCAAGCAAGAACACTGAAGCTTTCTTT. Residues: CASSFASKNTEAFF.

The V gene is TRBV2, the J gene TRBJ2-5; no reliable D call. Germline V lookup: CDR1 SNHLY, CDR2 FYNNEI. Trimming removed 2 bases from V and 12 bases from J, with 13 bases in between. The CDR3 length is 12 residues. CDR3 DNA sequence: TGTGCCAGCAGTGAAAAGGAATCACCCAAGTACTTC. Amino acids: CASSEKESPKYF. The complete variable domain, with remaining parts taken from reference TRBV2 and TRBJ2-5, reads EPEVTQTPSHQVTQMGQEVILRCVPISNHLYFYWYRQILGQKVEFLVSFYNNEISEKSEIFDDQFSVERPDGSNFTLKIRSTKLEDSAMYFCASSEKESPKYFGPGTRLLVL.